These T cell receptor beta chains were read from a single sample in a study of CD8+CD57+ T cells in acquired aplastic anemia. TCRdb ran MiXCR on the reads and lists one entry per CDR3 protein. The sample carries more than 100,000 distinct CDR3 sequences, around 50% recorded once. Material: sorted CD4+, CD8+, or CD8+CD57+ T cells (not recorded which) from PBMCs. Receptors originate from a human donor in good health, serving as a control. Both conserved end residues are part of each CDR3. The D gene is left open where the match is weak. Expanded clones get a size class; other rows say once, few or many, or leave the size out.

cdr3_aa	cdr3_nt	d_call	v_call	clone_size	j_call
CASRAERGGRRETQYF	TGTGCCAGCAGAGCAGAGCGGGGGGGCCGCCGGGAGACCCAGTACTTC	TRBD2	TRBV7-8	once	TRBJ2-5
CASETGLRAFF	TGTGCCAGCGAGACAGGTCTTCGAGCTTTCTTT	NA	TRBV19	many	TRBJ1-1
CASSYRYRQPQHF	TGTGCCAGCAGTTACAGGTATCGTCAGCCCCAGCATTTT	NA	TRBV6-2/TRBV6-3	few	TRBJ1-5
CAISEGQTNQPQHF	TGTGCCATCAGTGAGGGGCAGACAAATCAGCCCCAGCATTTT	NA	TRBV10-3	NA	TRBJ1-5
CASSLSARTDTQYF	TGTGCCAGCTCCCTCAGCGCCCGCACAGATACGCAGTATTTT	NA	TRBV18	few	TRBJ2-3
CASSGPRTGGNEQFF	TGTGCCAGTAGCGGCCCCCGGACAGGGGGCAATGAGCAGTTCTTC	TRBD1	TRBV19	NA	TRBJ2-1
CAILLGGHYGYTF	TGTGCCATCCTCCTTGGCGGACACTATGGCTACACCTTC	NA	TRBV7-2	NA	TRBJ1-2
CASSLGSRRGTSGGGDAYEQYF	TGTGCCAGCAGCTTAGGGTCTCGGCGAGGGACTAGCGGGGGGGGGGACGCCTACGAGCAGTACTTC	TRBD2	TRBV13	many	TRBJ2-7
CASSEGQGGIYGYTF	TGTGCCAGCAGTGAAGGACAGGGGGGAATCTATGGCTACACCTTC	TRBD1	TRBV2	many	TRBJ1-2
CARNRATNEKLFF	TGTGCCAGAAACAGGGCCACTAATGAAAAACTGTTTTTT	NA	TRBV7-2	many	TRBJ1-4
CAISEGLGTGGVRGYTF	TGTGCCATCAGTGAGGGCCTTGGGACAGGGGGGGTGCGTGGCTACACCTTC	TRBD1	TRBV10-3	NA	TRBJ1-2
CASSRQYNQPQHF	TGTGCCAGCAGTCGACAGTACAATCAGCCCCAGCATTTT	NA	TRBV7-2	many	TRBJ1-5
CASSAVGRPQHF	TGTGCCAGCAGTGCGGTCGGACGGCCCCAGCATTTT	NA	TRBV6-1	NA	TRBJ1-5
CARSPGTGPSYGYTF	TGTGCCCGCAGCCCGGGGACAGGGCCGTCCTATGGCTACACCTTC	TRBD1	TRBV7-9	NA	TRBJ1-2
CASSGTQTDTQYF	TGTGCCAGCAGCGGCACTCAGACAGATACGCAGTATTTT	NA	TRBV7-8	many	TRBJ2-3
CASSQYLGLLPYEQYF	TGCGCCAGCAGCCAATACTTGGGACTCCTGCCCTACGAGCAGTACTTC	NA	TRBV4-1	NA	TRBJ2-7
CASSKGAVSNYYGYTF	TGTGCCAGCAGCAAGGGGGCAGTATCGAATTACTATGGCTACACCTTC	TRBD1	TRBV7-9	many	TRBJ1-2
CATRREPPATNEKLFF	TGTGCCACCCGCAGAGAGCCCCCGGCAACTAATGAAAAACTGTTCTTT	NA	TRBV15	NA	TRBJ1-4
CASSLGGVSGGYEQYF	TGTGCCAGCAGCTTAGGGGGTGTCAGCGGGGGGTACGAGCAGTACTTC	TRBD2	TRBV11-2	NA	TRBJ2-7
CAISWSGGAYNEQFF	TGTGCCATCAGTTGGAGCGGGGGAGCATACAATGAGCAGTTCTTC	TRBD2	TRBV10-3	NA	TRBJ2-1
CASSSQSNEKLFF	TGTGCCAGCAGCTCACAGAGTAATGAAAAACTGTTTTTT	NA	TRBV7-9	NA	TRBJ1-4
CASSAFSSGRITYEQYF	TGTGCCAGCAGTGCGTTTAGTAGCGGGAGGATAACTTACGAGCAGTACTTC	TRBD2	TRBV2	NA	TRBJ2-7
CAISRGDTQSGYTF	TGTGCCATCAGCCGGGGAGACACACAATCGGGCTACACCTTC	NA	TRBV10-3	few	TRBJ1-2
CATHQGTGASYEQYF	TGTGCCACCCATCAAGGGACAGGGGCGTCGTACGAGCAGTACTTC	TRBD1	TRBV2	NA	TRBJ2-7
CASSYSGQGRSGELFF	TGTGCCAGCAGTTACTCGGGACAGGGAAGGAGCGGGGAGCTGTTTTTT	TRBD1	TRBV6-2/TRBV6-3	NA	TRBJ2-2
CSVELASPYNEQFF	TGCAGCGTAGAACTAGCTTCACCCTACAATGAGCAGTTCTTC	NA	TRBV29-1	NA	TRBJ2-1
CASSFRTGTSSYEQYF	TGTGCCAGCAGCTTTCGGACAGGGACCAGCTCCTACGAGCAGTACTTC	TRBD1	TRBV11-2	NA	TRBJ2-7
CASTGQAGLSYEQYF	TGTGCCAGTACAGGACAGGCCGGTTTATCCTACGAGCAGTACTTC	TRBD1	TRBV19	many	TRBJ2-7
CASSQDPVGYGYTF	TGCGCCAGCAGCCAAGATCCAGTAGGCTATGGCTACACCTTC	NA	TRBV4-3	many	TRBJ1-2
CASSFSGGEYEQYF	TGTGCCAGCAGCTTTAGCGGGGGAGAGTACGAGCAGTACTTC	TRBD2	TRBV7-2	many	TRBJ2-7
CASSLAGSEQYF	TGTGCCAGCAGCTTAGCAGGGAGCGAGCAGTACTTC	NA	TRBV5-8	NA	TRBJ2-7
CASSLSVLDTQYF	TGCGCCAGCAGCTTGTCAGTATTAGATACGCAGTATTTT	NA	TRBV5-1	NA	TRBJ2-3
CASSFDNSYEQYF	TGTGCCAGCAGCTTCGACAACTCCTACGAGCAGTACTTC	NA	TRBV7-6	NA	TRBJ2-7
CAWSPQVGRVKAETQYF	TGTGCCTGGAGCCCCCAAGTAGGCAGGGTGAAGGCAGAGACCCAGTACTTC	NA	TRBV30	NA	TRBJ2-5
CASSEAGAGGQAQYF	TGTGCCAGCAGTGAAGCGGGAGCGGGGGGACAGGCCCAGTACTTC	NA	TRBV2	NA	TRBJ2-5
CASSIIVKETENTEAFF	TGTGCCAGTAGTATAATCGTCAAGGAGACAGAGAACACTGAAGCTTTCTTT	NA	TRBV19	NA	TRBJ1-1
CASSQDFGVYGNTIYF	TGCGCCAGCAGCCAAGATTTCGGGGTATACGGAAACACCATATATTTT	NA	TRBV4-3	many	TRBJ1-3
CAGSLEGQSSYEQYF	TGTGCCGGCAGCTTAGAGGGACAGAGCTCCTACGAGCAGTACTTC	TRBD1	TRBV13	NA	TRBJ2-7
CASSSGQGDYNEQFF	TGTGCCAGCAGCTCGGGACAAGGGGATTACAATGAGCAGTTCTTC	NA	TRBV2	many	TRBJ2-1
CASSRNLGTQETQYF	TGTGCCAGCAGCCGCAACTTGGGGACCCAAGAGACCCAGTACTTC	NA	TRBV14	NA	TRBJ2-5
CASSPGPVRLAANYGYTF	TGTGCCAGCAGCCCCGGTCCAGTGAGACTTGCGGCTAACTATGGCTACACCTTC	NA	TRBV5-6	NA	TRBJ1-2
CASSSTGTPYEQYF	TGTGCCAGCAGCTCGACAGGGACCCCCTACGAGCAGTACTTC	TRBD1	TRBV7-9	few	TRBJ2-7
CASASGRASSYNEQFF	TGTGCCAGCGCTAGCGGGAGGGCCAGCTCCTACAATGAGCAGTTCTTC	TRBD2	TRBV28	NA	TRBJ2-1
CASSPDSDRYEQYF	TGTGCCAGCAGCCCGGACAGCGATAGGTACGAGCAGTACTTC	NA	TRBV7-8	once	TRBJ2-7
CASSVAEGLAGTGELFF	TGTGCCAGCAGCGTAGCTGAGGGACTAGCGGGGACCGGGGAGCTGTTTTTT	TRBD2	TRBV9	NA	TRBJ2-2
CASSWGQGANQPQHF	TGTGCCAGTAGTTGGGGACAGGGGGCGAATCAGCCCCAGCATTTT	TRBD1	TRBV19	NA	TRBJ1-5
CASSVVETQYF	TGTGCCAGCAGTGTAGTAGAGACCCAGTACTTC	NA	TRBV2	many	TRBJ2-5
CASSLDAEPSNHGYTF	TGTGCCAGCAGCCTAGATGCCGAGCCCTCTAACCATGGCTACACCTTC	NA	TRBV4-2	NA	TRBJ1-2
CASSDVGTGRGQPQHF	TGTGCCAGCAGTGATGTGGGGACAGGGAGGGGTCAGCCCCAGCATTTT	TRBD1	TRBV2	NA	TRBJ1-5
CASSYGGGRPNEQFF	TGTGCCAGCAGTTATGGAGGGGGGCGGCCCAATGAGCAGTTCTTC	NA	TRBV6-2/TRBV6-3	NA	TRBJ2-1
CSEGTSGGQETQYF	TGCAGTGAGGGGACTAGCGGGGGGCAAGAGACCCAGTACTTC	TRBD2	TRBV20-1	NA	TRBJ2-5
CASSLVRTSGGRSTDTQYF	TGTGCCAGCAGCTTAGTCCGGACTAGCGGGGGCCGAAGCACAGATACGCAGTATTTT	TRBD2	TRBV11-2	many	TRBJ2-3
CASSLSGGASDTQYF	TGTGCCAGCAGCCTTAGCGGGGGGGCCTCAGATACGCAGTATTTT	TRBD2	TRBV7-3	few	TRBJ2-3